This T cell receptor (beta chain) appears in the sequencing data of a study of blood T cell repertoires in COVID-19. Study overall: Donors in the United States, Italy and Spain gave samples during acute or convalescent COVID-19. PBMCs, B-cell-depleted T cells, or T cells provided the cDNA or gDNA that made up the material.

Trimming cost V 7 bases and J 0 bases; bases outside gene matches: 4. This CDR3 spans 14 amino acids. CDR1 and CDR2 from the germline V gene are MDHEN and SYDVKM. Original methodology: The authors estimated nucleated cell counts from reference gene primer amplification. Data came from immunoSEQ multiplex PCR; TCRdb stores just in-frame clones and leaves some out. That table furnishes V, J and clone size, whereas the DNA furnished D and trimming. The sample includes about 170,000 clones, about 86% of them seen just once. Source material: peripheral blood. This TCR was recovered from a woman at least 80 years old in a cohort sampled during active or convalescent COVID-19. This sequence joins TRBV28 and TRBJ1-1, with 8 bases lining up with TRBD1. The CDR3, as DNA: TGTGCCAGCACCCCGGACAGGGTGAACACTGAAGCTTTCTTT. It translates to CASTPDRVNTEAFF.